This is a list of T cell receptor beta chains from one sample in a study of blood T cell repertoires in COVID-19. Assay used: immunoSEQ multiplex PCR; TCRdb lists only in-frame clones, some missing. The data hold about 230,000 clones, with around 89% observed a single time. Material: PBMCs or T cells enriched from blood (not recorded which). These receptors were obtained from a woman aged 40 to 50 with acute COVID-19. Both conserved end residues are part of each CDR3. The order of the fields is D gene, clone size, J gene, V gene, CDR3 protein, CDR3 DNA. D genes are given only for firm matches. The size entry is marked missing in some rows and otherwise reads once, few, many or a size class.

>TRBD1|.|TRBJ1-6|TRBV7-2
CASSPTGTGGILPLHF
TGTGCCAGCAGCCCGACAGGGACAGGGGGGATTCTACCCCTCCACTTT
>.|.|TRBJ1-2|TRBV12-3/TRBV12-4
CASRLDSAGGYTF
TGTGCCAGCAGATTAGACTCTGCGGGTGGCTACACCTTC
>TRBD1|.|TRBJ1-4|TRBV19
CASSIFGGGGEEKLFF
TGTGCCAGTAGTATTTTTGGAGGGGGCGGCGAGGAAAAACTGTTTTTT
>.|once|TRBJ1-2|TRBV30
CAWTPGGGYTF
TGTGCCTGGACCCCGGGGGGAGGCTACACCTTC
>TRBD1|.|TRBJ1-2|TRBV7-2
CASSPRGQAVLSGYTF
TGTGCCAGCAGCCCGAGAGGACAGGCAGTTTTGAGTGGCTACACCTTC
>TRBD1|.|TRBJ2-3|TRBV18
CASSTQGATDTQYF
TGTGCCAGCTCAACACAGGGGGCGACAGATACGCAGTATTTT
>.|few|TRBJ1-1|TRBV7-2
CASSLAEGVKAFF
TGTGCCAGCAGCTTAGCGGAGGGAGTGAAGGCTTTCTTT
>.|.|TRBJ2-7|TRBV10-2
CASMAGLSSYEQYF
TGCGCCAGCATGGCCGGACTTTCCTCCTACGAGCAGTACTTC
>TRBD2|.|TRBJ2-1|TRBV7-2
CASSFSGIGAFF
TGTGCCAGCAGCTTCAGCGGGATCGGCGCGTTCTTC
>.|.|TRBJ2-2|TRBV4-2
CASSQAGPGGELFF
TGTGCCAGCAGCCAAGCTGGACCGGGAGGGGAGCTGTTTTTT
>.|once|TRBJ1-2|TRBV29-1
CSVERDGYYGYTF
TGCAGCGTTGAGCGGGACGGCTACTATGGCTACACCTTC
>.|.|TRBJ1-2|TRBV27
CASRPMRIAALLNYGYTF
TGTGCCAGCAGACCAATGAGGATAGCGGCCCTTCTAAACTATGGCTACACCTTC
>.|.|TRBJ1-4|TRBV30
CAWSVGGGSEKLFF
TGTGCCTGGAGTGTAGGTGGTGGGAGTGAAAAACTGTTTTTT
>TRBD1|.|TRBJ2-5|TRBV10-3
CAIRWDRGTETQYF
TGTGCCATCAGATGGGACAGGGGTACGGAGACCCAGTACTTC
>TRBD1|once|TRBJ1-1|TRBV5-1
CASSPTGAETEAFF
TGCGCCAGCAGCCCGACAGGGGCGGAGACTGAAGCTTTCTTT
>.|.|TRBJ1-4|TRBV28
CASSLEGAATNEKLFF
TGTGCCAGCAGTTTAGAAGGGGCTGCAACTAATGAAAAACTGTTTTTT
>.|.|TRBJ2-5|TRBV2
CASCSGASETQYF
TGTGCCAGCTGCTCAGGGGCGAGTGAGACCCAGTACTTC
>TRBD2|.|TRBJ2-1|TRBV11-2
CASSPTRGRGNEQFF
TGTGCCAGCAGCCCCACCCGCGGGAGGGGCAATGAGCAGTTCTTC
>TRBD2|.|TRBJ2-4|TRBV9
CASSVGVAGDAKNIQYF
TGTGCCAGCAGCGTAGGGGTAGCGGGGGACGCCAAAAACATTCAGTACTTC
>TRBD1|.|TRBJ2-1|TRBV7-6
CASSSATTGRQFF
TGTGCCAGCAGCTCGGCTACGACAGGGAGGCAGTTCTTC